This T cell receptor (beta chain) was obtained from a study of control samples from healthy donors and cancer patients. Clones were read by immunoSEQ multiplex PCR, and TCRdb kept only the in-frame ones, dropping some. The table lists about 140,000 clones, 94% of them singletons. The J segment lost 5 bases and the V segment lost 4 bases, leaving 10 bases of the junction unmatched. Germline CDR1 reads LGHDT; CDR2 reads YNNKEL (reference sequence). CDR3 length equals 16 residues. The chain recombines TRBV3-1 (or the pseudogene TRBV3-2) with TRBJ2-5, with 10 bases matching TRBD2. This receptor was identified in a man aged 35 to 55 in good health. The material sequenced was blood. CDR3 in DNA: TGTGCCAGCAGCCTGAGCGGGGGGGCTGATCTCGAGACCCAGTACTTC. Encoded protein: CASSLSGGADLETQYF.